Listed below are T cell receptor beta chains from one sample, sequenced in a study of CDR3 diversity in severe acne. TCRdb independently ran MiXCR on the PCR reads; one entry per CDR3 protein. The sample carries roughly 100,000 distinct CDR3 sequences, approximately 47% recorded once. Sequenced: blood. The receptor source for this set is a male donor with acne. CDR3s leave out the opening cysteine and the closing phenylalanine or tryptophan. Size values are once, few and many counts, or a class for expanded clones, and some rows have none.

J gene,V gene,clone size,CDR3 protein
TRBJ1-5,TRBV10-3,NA,AIRDSGDQPQH
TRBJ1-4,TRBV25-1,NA,ASSEETELNEKLF
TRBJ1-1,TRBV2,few,ATRGLGGGGDTEAF
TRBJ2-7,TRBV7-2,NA,ASSCLSGRIYEQY
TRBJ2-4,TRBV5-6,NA,ASSLRGGKNIQY
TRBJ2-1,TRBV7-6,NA,ASSSAGSGLAYNEQF
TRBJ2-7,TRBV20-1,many,SARAITSGRGVYEQY
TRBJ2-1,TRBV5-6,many,ASSLPNNEQF
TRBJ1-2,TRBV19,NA,ASGGYT
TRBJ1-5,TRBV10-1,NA,ASRIRQRLIPRDQPQH
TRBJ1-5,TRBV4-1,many,ASSHAGQGGNQPQH
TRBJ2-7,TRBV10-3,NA,AISEPGYYEQY
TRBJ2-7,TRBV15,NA,ATSSPPLAYSYEQY
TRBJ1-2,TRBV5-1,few,ASSLAPQGLTGGYT
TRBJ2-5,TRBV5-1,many,ASSSSGPQQETQY
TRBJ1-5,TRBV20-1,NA,RTGQGPPPPQH
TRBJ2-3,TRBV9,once,ASSSRAADTQY
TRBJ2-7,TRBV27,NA,ASSSLSFSGAYEQY
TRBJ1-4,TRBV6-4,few,ASIWGGQGKNATNEKLF
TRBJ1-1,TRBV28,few,ASSPRGAHNTEAF
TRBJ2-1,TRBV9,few,ASSVVGGGLAGPYNEQF
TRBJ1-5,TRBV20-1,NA,SARAPGQGDQPQH
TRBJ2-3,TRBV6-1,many,ASPNSRDTQY
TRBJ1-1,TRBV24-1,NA,ATTGPGGTEAF
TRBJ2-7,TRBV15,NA,ATQGASGYEQY
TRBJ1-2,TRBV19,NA,ASTRGQKGYT
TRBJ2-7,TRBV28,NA,ASSFGEMSYEQY
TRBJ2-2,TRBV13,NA,ASSQGGMGGAGELF
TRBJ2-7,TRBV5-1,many,ASSLDAGAEQY
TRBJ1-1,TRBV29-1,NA,SVGDRGYAF
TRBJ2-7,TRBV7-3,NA,ASSLAPGLYEQY
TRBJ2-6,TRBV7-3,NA,ASSQHQESSGANVLT
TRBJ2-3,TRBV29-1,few,SDLTSGSTDTQY
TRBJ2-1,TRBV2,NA,ASSVTTGADNEQF
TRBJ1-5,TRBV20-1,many,SARDGTSDWGRQPQH
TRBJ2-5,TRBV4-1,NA,ASSQVIAGGWETQY
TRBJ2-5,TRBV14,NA,ASSLGVGETQY
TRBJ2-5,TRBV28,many,ASSLSRETQY
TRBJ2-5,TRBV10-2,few,ASSEVGATIQETQY
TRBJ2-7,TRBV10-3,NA,AISQTEREDYEQY
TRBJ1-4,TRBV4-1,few,ASSRGVATNEKLF
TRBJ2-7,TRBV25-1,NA,ASSAFGQGMNYEQY
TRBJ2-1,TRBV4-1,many,ASSRGLAGPSPHNEQF
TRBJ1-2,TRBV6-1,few,ASRDRAYGYT
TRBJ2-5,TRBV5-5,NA,ASSLDPGQGQETQY
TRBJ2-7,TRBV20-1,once,SASREDTYEQY
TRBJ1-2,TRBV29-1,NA,SVEELGPSHYGYT
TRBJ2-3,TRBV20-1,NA,SARVSAGGTDTQY
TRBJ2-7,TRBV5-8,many,ASSPIGGSGGQY
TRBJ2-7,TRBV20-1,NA,SARAQGGRYEQY
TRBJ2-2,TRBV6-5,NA,ASSYGTRVTGELF